These 15 T cell receptor beta chains came from one sample sequenced in a study of T cells in Graves' hyperthyroidism and ophthalmopathy. Template material for amplifying TCR beta CDR3 regions consisted of RNA transcripts. Researchers ran a first-round RT-PCR on the TCR CDR3 using the HTBI primer set. TCRdb re-analysed the multiplex PCR reads in MiXCR, keeping a single row per CDR3 protein. In the table there are 560,000 or so distinct CDR3 sequences, more than 45% of which are singletons. Sequencing was carried out using peripheral blood or thyroid tissue (not recorded which). The receptors originated from a woman aged 18-29 years with Graves' hyperthyroidism.

The rearrangement uses TRBV7-9 and TRBJ1-1, with no clear D. This CDR3 spans 17 amino acids. The V and J ends lost 0 bases and 8 bases respectively, with 22 bases between them. Germline assignment: CDR1 SEHNR and CDR2 FQNEAQ (reference sequence). CDR3 in DNA: TGTGCCAGCAGCTTAGCGAGCATAGGTGAGAGGGAGTTGGAAGCTTTCTTT. Translating it yields CASSLASIGERELEAFF.

The rearrangement uses TRBV20-1 and TRBJ2-5; maybe TRBD2 (6 bases). Germline loops: CDR1 DFQATT, CDR2 SNEGSKA (reference sequence). The CDR3 has 15 residues. V was clipped by 3 bases and J by 4 bases, with 18 bases between them. The CDR3 sequence is CSASKAGRERETQYF. The CDR3 coding sequence is TGCAGTGCTAGCAAGGCGGGTCGGGAGAGAGAGACCCAGTACTTC.

In the case of this clonotype: With a much larger clone just one base away, this may be a read error. This chain joins TRBV5-4 and TRBJ1-5; D is unresolved. Trimming cost V 4 bases and J 5 bases, with 7 bases left between them. The CDR3 consists of 12 residues. Germline CDR1 SGHNT, CDR2 YYREEE (reference sequence). This chain's CDR3 is CASSQRDQPQHF. The CDR3 nucleotides read TGTGCCAGCAGCCAGAGGGATCAGCCCCAGCATTTT.

V usage is TRBV19 and J usage is TRBJ2-7; the match to TRBD2 covers 7 bases. J gave up 0 bases and V 1 base, and 3 bases lay outside the gene matches. Per the germline V gene, CDR1 is LNHDA and CDR2 is SQIVND (reference sequence). CDR3 length equals 15 residues. CDR3: CASSIGGGSSYEQYF. CDR3 DNA: TGTGCCAGTAGTATAGGGGGCGGGAGCTCCTACGAGCAGTACTTC.

This clonotype was seen at least ten times. The chain recombines TRBV2 with TRBJ1-1; TRBD1 aligns across 10 bases. The CDR3 is 14 amino acids. V trimming: 10 bases; J trimming: 1 base; junction bases outside the gene matches: 6. Germline V gives CDR1 SNHLY, CDR2 FYNNEI. CDR3 bases: TGTGCCACCAGGACAGGGGGGCAGAACACTGAAGCTTTCTTT. This codes for CATRTGGQNTEAFF. Based on the CDR3 plus reference TRBV2 and TRBJ1-1, the full variable domain is EPEVTQTPSHQVTQMGQEVILRCVPISNHLYFYWYRQILGQKVEFLVSFYNNEISEKSEIFDDQFSVERPDGSNFTLKIRSTKLEDSAMYFCATRTGGQNTEAFFGQGTRLTVV.

CDR3 DNA: TGCGCCAGCAGCTTGGCAACCACGATGACAGGTACTGAAGCTTTCTTT. Translating it yields CASSLATTMTGTEAFF. The chain carries TRBV5-1 and TRBJ1-1, with a weak D call TRBD1 (6 bases). V dropped 0 bases and J dropped 5 bases, with 17 bases sitting between them. Germline values: CDR1 SGHRS, CDR2 YFSETQ. The CDR3 loop spans 16 amino acids.

This clonotype was counted many times. This chain joins TRBV29-1 and TRBJ2-5, with D unclear. V lost 6 bases and J 7 bases, leaving 9 bases between the germline ends. The germline CDR1 and CDR2 sequences are SQVTM and ANQGSEA. This CDR3 spans 10 amino acids. DNA for the CDR3: TGCAGCGTGCGCGACCCGACCCAGTACTTC. It codes for CSVRDPTQYF.

In this sample, this clonotype turned up many times. The V gene is TRBV24-1, the J gene TRBJ1-1; D may be TRBD1 (6 bases). Germline V gene lookup returns CDR1 KGHDR and CDR2 SFDVKD. The CDR3 runs 14 residues. The V end lost 4 bases, the J end lost 10 bases, and 18 bases lay between the germline ends. This CDR3 is CATSDPRAARGAFF. In DNA, the CDR3 is TGTGCCACCAGTGACCCACGGGCGGCCAGGGGAGCTTTCTTT.

This clonotype turned up a few times. V usage is TRBV7-8 and J usage is TRBJ1-1; TRBD1 agrees at 7 bases. Germline V CDR1 and CDR2: SGHVS, FQNEAQ. CDR3 size: 14 residues. The V and J ends lost 4 bases and 6 bases, in that order; junction bases with no gene match: 8. For the CDR3, the DNA is TGTGCCAGCAGCTCCAGACAGGGTTGGGCTGAAGCTTTCTTT. It translates to CASSSRQGWAEAFF.

This clonotype appeared a few times. The chain recombines TRBV19 with TRBJ2-2, with 7 bases matching TRBD1. The CDR3 loop spans 14 amino acids. V lost 10 bases, J lost 7 bases, and 12 bases stayed unmatched. Germline CDR1 is LNHDA and CDR2 is SQIVND (reference sequence). In nucleotides, the CDR3 is TGTGCCACCGGACAGGTCCTAGGGAACGGGGAGCTGTTTTTT. Amino acids: CATGQVLGNGELFF.

The chain is built from TRBV2 and TRBJ2-7; D gene uncertain. Germline V gene lookup returns CDR1 SNHLY and CDR2 FYNNEI. The CDR3 is made up of 13 amino acids. The V gene lost 6 bases and the J gene lost 1 base, with 10 bases spanning the gap. The DNA of the CDR3 is TGTGCCAGCAGCGCCGACCGTTCCTACGAGCAGTACTTC. Its translation is CASSADRSYEQYF.

The chain is built from TRBV20-1 and TRBJ1-2; 8 nucleotides align to TRBD1. CDR3 size: 13 residues. Germline trimming cut 4 bases from V and 6 bases from J; bases unmatched to any gene: 7. CDR1 DFQATT and CDR2 SNEGSKA come from the germline V gene (reference sequence). The CDR3 spells CSATSDRGDGYTF. DNA for the CDR3: TGCAGTGCTACCTCCGACAGGGGTGATGGCTACACCTTC.

The rearrangement joins TRBV7-2 to TRBJ1-2; D is unresolved. The CDR3 consists of 13 residues. Germline V gene lookup returns CDR1 SGHTA and CDR2 FQGNSA. The V gene lost 6 bases and the J gene lost 4 bases, with 12 bases spanning the gap. CDR3 protein: CASSRRATYGYTF. The CDR3 nucleotides are TGTGCCAGCAGTCGACGGGCTACCTATGGCTACACCTTC.

The chain employs TRBV10-3 and TRBJ1-2; the D gene is possibly TRBD1 (6 bases). Germline CDR1 and CDR2: ENHRY and SYGVKD. The V gene lost 9 bases and the J gene lost 5 bases, with 13 bases spanning the gap. The CDR3 is 12 amino acids. The DNA of the CDR3 is TGTGCCATACGGACAGCGCAATATGGCTACACCTTC. Translated: CAIRTAQYGYTF.

Remarks on this clonotype: A read error may explain this, as a much larger clone is one base away. V gene TRBV24-1 combines with J gene TRBJ1-5; 10 bases are a match to TRBD1. Germline V gives CDR1 KGHDR, CDR2 SFDVKD. The CDR3 runs to 15 residues. The DNA for the CDR3 is TGTGCCACCGGTGAAGGACAGGGGGTCAATCAGCCCCAGCATTTT. It codes for CATGEGQGVNQPQHF.